Here is one TCR beta chain with its context. The antigen remains unidentified. This sample was included in a study of T cell responses to AZD1222 COVID-19 vaccine. Study observations and caveats: Increases in Spike-specific TCR breadth and depth were seen after two AZD1222 doses. Along spike, vaccine-associated CD4 TCRs were found throughout, with dominance at 160-218 and 743-854. Reportedly, nearly half the spike-specific TCRs target unmutated variant regions.

Analysis merged second doses at about 4 or about 12 weeks. Assay: immunoSEQ multiplex PCR; the TCRdb copy retains only in-frame clones and omits some. The profile shows 75,000 to 95,000 clones, around 90% of them singletons. This specimen was peripheral blood, taken 28 days after the second AZD1222 dose. The TCR sequence derives from an adult who received the AZD1222 COVID-19 vaccine.

This chain's CDR3 is CASRGQGVTEAFF. The CDR3 bases are TGTGCCAGCCGGGGACAGGGGGTCACTGAAGCTTTCTTT. This sequence joins TRBV2 and TRBJ1-1; 11 nucleotides line up with TRBD1. The ends lost 8 bases at V and 4 bases at J; junction bases unmatched: 3. Germline CDR1 and CDR2: SNHLY and FYNNEI. The CDR3 runs 13 residues.